The 17 T cell receptor beta chains below all came from one sample that was sequenced in a study of OX40 agonist ivuxolimab in advanced cancers. This table comes from immunoSEQ multiplex PCR, and its TCRdb copy is limited to in-frame clones, with some not included. Of around 69,000 clones listed, about 89% are singletons. The sequences come from CD4+ or CD8+ T cells sorted from blood, collected in a trial of the OX40 agonist ivuxolimab. These receptors all stem from an adult with an advanced solid tumor such as melanoma, head and neck, liver or kidney cancer.

Here the CDR3 reads CASSSGTSGSYAETQYF. CDR3 bases: TGTGCCAGCAGCTCGGGGACTAGCGGGAGTTACGCAGAGACCCAGTACTTC. The V call is TRBV9, the J call TRBJ2-5, with 14 bases fitting TRBD2. Germline-derived CDR1 and CDR2 are SGDLS and YYNGEE. The trim removed 4 bases at V and 4 bases at J, leaving 9 bases unmatched. This CDR3 has 17 amino acids.

The chain couples TRBV18 to TRBJ2-3, with D perhaps being TRBD1 or TRBD2 (5 bases each). Deletions cut 1 base from V and 1 base from J, with 9 bases between. The CDR3 consists of 15 residues. Germline V gives CDR1 KGHSH, CDR2 LQKENI. CDR3 sequence (DNA): TGTGCCAGCTCACCACGTGGGGGTGGCACAGATACGCAGTATTTT. Its translation: CASSPRGGGTDTQYF. Full variable domain (rest looked up from reference TRBV18 and TRBJ2-3): NAGVMQNPRHLVRRRGQEARLRCSPMKGHSHVYWYRQLPEEGLKFMVYLQKENIIDESGMPKERFSAEFPKEGPSILRIQQVVRGDSAAYFCASSPRGGGTDTQYFGPGTRLTVL.

The CDR3 sequence is CASSYWDGNYGYTF. Here the CDR3 DNA reads TGTGCCAGCAGTTACTGGGACGGGAACTATGGCTACACCTTC. The rearrangement joins TRBV6-6 to TRBJ1-2, with D perhaps TRBD1 (5 bases). V lost 1 base and J lost 2, with 8 bases in between. The CDR3 covers 14 residues. Germline CDR1 reads MNHNY; CDR2 reads SVGAGI (reference sequence).

Only one count was recorded for this clone. The chain couples TRBV29-1 to TRBJ2-1; 11 nucleotides line up with TRBD2. CDR1 is SQVTM, CDR2 ANQGSEA, per germline. The CDR3 sequence is 15 residues long. With 6 bases clipped from V and 7 bases from J, the junction kept 11 bases outside the gene matches. The CDR3 spells CSVGLLAGGPNEQFF. The CDR3 DNA sequence: TGCAGCGTGGGACTTCTAGCGGGAGGTCCTAATGAGCAGTTCTTC.

The rearrangement uses TRBV29-1 and TRBJ1-1, with 7 bases aligning to TRBD1. Germline CDR1 SQVTM, CDR2 ANQGSEA. The CDR3 consists of 12 residues. The V gene end was trimmed by 4 bases and the J gene end by 1 base; junction bases not matched to a gene: 0. The CDR3 DNA reads TGCAGCGTTGGGACAGGGAACACTGAAGCTTTCTTT. It yields the protein CSVGTGNTEAFF.

This chain uses TRBV19 with TRBJ1-3; TRBD1 is a possible D gene (6 bases). CDR1 is LNHDA and CDR2 is SQIVND in the germline V gene (reference sequence). Trimming shortened V by 3 bases and J by 0 bases, and 9 bases separated the two germline ends. This CDR3 comprises 15 residues. Here the CDR3 reads CASSIGQFSGNTIYF. The CDR3 coding sequence is TGTGCCAGTAGTATTGGACAGTTCTCTGGAAACACCATATATTTT.

This chain links TRBV11-2 with TRBJ2-1, with 13 bases identical to TRBD2. Trimming took 5 bases from V and 3 from J; bases not matched to a gene: 4. CDR1 is SGHAT, CDR2 FQNNGV, per germline. CDR3 length: 16 amino acids. In nucleotides, the CDR3 is TGTGCCAGCAGCCCGTGGACTAGCGGGGGCTACAATGAGCAGTTCTTC. Amino acid sequence: CASSPWTSGGYNEQFF.

This clone was found once. Compared with germline, one end of the junction differs, possibly owing to a read error. V gene TRBV7-9 combines with J gene TRBJ2-7; 8 bases agree with TRBD2. The CDR3 is 15 amino acids. Germline V CDR1 and CDR2: SEHNR, FQNEAQ (reference sequence). CDR3 amino acids: CASSLASGRAPKQYF. DNA for the CDR3: TGTGCCAGCAGCCTAGCTTCCGGGAGGGCCCCCAAGCAGTACTTC.

V gene TRBV10-3 combines with J gene TRBJ1-1; possible D gene TRBD1, 5 bases. Trimming cost V 6 bases and J 2 bases, with 16 bases left between them. The germline CDR1 and CDR2 sequences are ENHRY and SYGVKD. CDR3 size: 15 residues. The CDR3 region has the DNA TGTGCCATCAGCCGGGACCGCTCTGGTAACACTGAAGCTTTCTTT. Its protein product is CAISRDRSGNTEAFF.

The chain joins TRBV21-1 to TRBJ2-1; the table calls TRBD1, which could not be checked here. TRBV21-1 is a pseudogene locus. The CDR3 is 14 residues long. CDR3 nucleotide sequence: TGTGCCAGCAGCAAATGGGGGCGGACAGTCGAGCAGTTCTTC. This translates into CASSKWGRTVEQFF.

This clone was picked up one time. The V gene is TRBV7-9, the J gene TRBJ2-7; TRBD1 aligns across 7 bases. From germline, CDR1 is SEHNR and CDR2 FQNEAQ (reference sequence). This CDR3 has 13 residues. After removal of 6 bases from V and 1 base from J, the junction contained 3 bases not matched to a gene. The DNA for the CDR3 is TGTGCCAGCAGTCGGGACAGATCCTACGAGCAGTACTTC. Protein sequence: CASSRDRSYEQYF.

For this clone: One end of the junction varies from germline; a read error may be responsible. The chain employs TRBV7-7 and TRBJ2-7, with a possible D match to TRBD2 (5 bases). Germline assignment: CDR1 SSHAT and CDR2 FNYEAQ (reference sequence). This CDR3 has 13 amino acids. The CDR3 DNA is TGTGCTAGCAGCAATAAAGAGGGTACCGAGCAGTACTTC. Translated: CASSNKEGTEQYF.

The sample holds one count of this clone. The gene calls are TRBV2 and TRBJ1-2; D is unresolved. Germline V lookup: CDR1 SNHLY, CDR2 FYNNEI. The CDR3 loop spans 14 amino acids. V was cut by 0 bases and J by 1 base, with 6 bases left in between. CDR3 region: CASSEAYINYGYTF. As DNA, the CDR3 is TGTGCCAGCAGTGAAGCATACATTAACTATGGCTACACCTTC.

Notes on this clone: The germline gene is not matched at one end of the junction; a read error may be the cause. The V and J genes are TRBV7-2 and TRBJ2-2, with 10 bases that match TRBD2. Germline CDR1 SGHTA, CDR2 FQGNSA. The CDR3 sequence is 15 residues long. The CDR3 loop reads CASSLAGVRTGELFF. The CDR3 bases are TGTGCCAGCAGCCTAGCGGGAGTAAGAACCGGGGAGCTGTTTTTT.

The chain is built from TRBV5-1 and TRBJ2-2; possible D gene TRBD2, 5 bases. The CDR3 loop spans 16 amino acids. CDR1 is SGHRS and CDR2 is YFSETQ in the germline V gene. Trimming removed 4 bases at V and 4 bases at J, with 17 bases between. DNA for the CDR3: TGCGCCAGCAGCCCCTCGCCGGGGTTTGGCACCGGGGAGCTGTTTTTT. Residues: CASSPSPGFGTGELFF. The variable domain in full, with the rest retrieved from reference TRBV5-1 and TRBJ2-2, is KAGVTQTPRYLIKTRGQQVTLSCSPISGHRSVSWYQQTPGQGLQFLFEYFSETQRNKGNFPGRFSGRQFSNSRSEMNVSTLELGDSALYLCASSPSPGFGTGELFFGEGSRLTVL.

V and J are TRBV30 and TRBJ2-5; D unclear. CDR1 GTSNPN and CDR2 SVGIG come from the germline V gene (reference sequence). Trimming pared 2 bases from V and 5 bases from J, leaving 12 bases between. This CDR3 has 13 residues. The chain's CDR3 is CAWSRRRAETQYF. CDR3 nucleotide sequence: TGTGCCTGGAGTAGAAGGCGAGCGGAGACCCAGTACTTC. The entire variable domain, with the rest obtained from reference TRBV30 and TRBJ2-5, is as follows: SQTIHQWPATLVQPVGSPLSLECTVEGTSNPNLYWYRQAAGRGLQLLFYSVGIGQISSEVPQNLSASRPQDRQFILSSKKLLLSDSGFYLCAWSRRRAETQYFGPGTRLLVL.

J is TRBJ2-3 and V is TRBV2; D gene unclear. CDR1 is SNHLY and CDR2 is FYNNEI in the germline V gene. The CDR3 consists of 12 residues. Trimming removed 5 bases from V and 5 bases from J, with 8 bases in between. The CDR3 bases are TGTGCCAGCAGTCAACAGCAAGATACGCAGTATTTT. Residues: CASSQQQDTQYF.